Each of the 24 T cell receptor beta chains below was sequenced from the same sample in a study of blood T cell repertoires in COVID-19. Libraries were prepared by immunoSEQ multiplex PCR; TCRdb keeps only in-frame clonotypes and omits some of them. The table shows about 190,000 clones, with less than 80% occurring only once. The sample consisted of peripheral blood. The receptor source for this set is a woman aged 45 to 65 with acute or convalescent COVID-19.

V and J are TRBV18 and TRBJ1-6, with 7 bases identical to TRBD1. Germline V lookup: CDR1 KGHSH, CDR2 LQKENI. CDR3 size: 14 residues. The J segment lost 7 bases and the V segment lost 4 bases, leaving 4 bases of the junction unmatched. CDR3 loop: CASSQGADNSPLHF. CDR3 nucleotide sequence: TGTGCCAGCTCACAGGGGGCGGACAATTCACCCCTCCACTTT.

This chain's CDR3 is CASSLSPTTNEKLFF. In DNA form, the CDR3 reads TGTGCCAGCTCACTGTCCCCAACAACTAATGAAAAACTGTTTTTT. The chain has TRBV18 and TRBJ1-4; D uncertain. V was pared by 4 bases and J by 0 bases, with 9 bases between. The CDR3 runs 15 residues. CDR1 and CDR2 from the germline V gene are KGHSH and LQKENI.

The gene calls are TRBV2 and TRBJ2-3, with D tentatively TRBD1 (5 bases). V dropped 8 bases and J dropped 4 bases, with 16 bases sitting between them. Germline V CDR1 and CDR2: SNHLY, FYNNEI. The CDR3 totals 14 residues. The CDR3: CASLTREEPDTQYF. CDR3 nucleotide sequence: TGTGCCAGCTTAACCAGGGAAGAGCCAGATACGCAGTATTTT. The whole variable domain, filled in from reference TRBV2 and TRBJ2-3, reads EPEVTQTPSHQVTQMGQEVILRCVPISNHLYFYWYRQILGQKVEFLVSFYNNEISEKSEIFDDQFSVERPDGSNFTLKIRSTKLEDSAMYFCASLTREEPDTQYFGPGTRLTVL.

The rearrangement uses TRBV15 and TRBJ2-3, with unresolved D. Germline CDR1 LNHNV, CDR2 YYDKDF (reference sequence). This CDR3 is 14 amino acids long. V was pared by 1 base and J by 0 bases, with 5 bases between. The DNA for the CDR3 is TGTGCCACCAGCAGAGGAGATAGCACAGATACGCAGTATTTT. Translating it yields CATSRGDSTDTQYF.

This clone turned up a few times. The germline gene is not matched at one end of the junction; a read error may be the cause. The rearrangement links TRBV3-1 (or the pseudogene TRBV3-2) to TRBJ1-5; TRBD1 aligns across 10 bases. The CDR3 covers 15 residues. The germline V gene has CDR1 LGHDT and CDR2 YNNKEL (reference sequence). CDR3: CASGPGQGYNRPQHF. CDR3 DNA: TGTGCCAGCGGACCGGGACAGGGGTACAATCGGCCCCAGCATTTT.

The V and J genes are TRBV5-5 and TRBJ2-3; 7 bases match TRBD2. Germline values: CDR1 SGHKS, CDR2 YYEKEE (reference sequence). Trimming at V came to 3 bases and at J to 2 bases, leaving 6 bases not matched to a gene. The CDR3 length is 15 residues. The DNA of the CDR3 is TGTGCCAGCAGCTGGGGGGGACTATACACAGATACGCAGTATTTT. Protein: CASSWGGLYTDTQYF. The full variable domain, completed using reference TRBV5-5 and TRBJ2-3, is DAGVTQSPTHLIKTRGQQVTLRCSPISGHKSVSWYQQVLGQGPQFIFQYYEKEERGRGNFPDRFSARQFPNYSSELNVNALLLGDSALYLCASSWGGLYTDTQYFGPGTRLTVL.

The count of this clone is one. The V and J genes are TRBV25-1 and TRBJ1-2; D perhaps matches TRBD1 (5 bases). Trimming removed 3 bases from V and 5 bases from J, with 10 bases in between. The CDR3 spans 13 residues. CDR1 is MGHDK, CDR2 SYGVNS, per germline. CDR3 protein: CASSDRAEYGYTF. The CDR3 region has the DNA TGTGCCAGCAGTGACAGGGCGGAATATGGCTACACCTTC.

The V call is TRBV7-9, the J call TRBJ2-7; 8 bases match TRBD1. Germline trimming cut 4 bases from V and 3 bases from J; bases unmatched to any gene: 8. The CDR3 is 15 residues long. Looked up from germline, CDR1 is SEHNR and CDR2 is FQNEAQ (reference sequence). CDR3 sequence: CASSSPETGDYEQYF. CDR3 DNA: TGTGCCAGCAGCTCCCCCGAGACAGGGGACTACGAGCAGTACTTC.

The chain links TRBV7-8 to TRBJ2-2, with 15 bases matching TRBD2. The CDR3 is 16 residues long. V lost 5 bases to trimming and J lost 6 bases; unmatched junction nucleotides: 4. Germline CDR1 and CDR2: SGHVS and FQNEAQ. The chain's CDR3 is CASSPGLAGGAGELFF. The CDR3, as DNA: TGTGCCAGCAGCCCTGGACTAGCGGGGGGGGCCGGGGAGCTGTTTTTT.

The genes are TRBV7-8 and TRBJ2-1; 7 bases are a match to TRBD2. The CDR3 consists of 17 residues. V gave up 5 bases and J gave up 4 bases; unmatched junction bases: 14. Germline V gives CDR1 SGHVS, CDR2 FQNEAQ. The CDR3 protein is CASSPGRGGSGYNEQFF. The CDR3 DNA reads as TGTGCCAGCAGCCCAGGAAGGGGCGGGAGCGGGTACAATGAGCAGTTCTTC.

V and J are TRBV7-2 and TRBJ2-1, with TRBD2 matching over 10 bases. The V and J ends lost 5 bases and 4 bases, in that order; junction bases with no gene match: 8. The V gene's germline CDR1 is SGHTA and CDR2 FQGNSA. CDR3 size: 16 residues. CDR3 bases: TGTGCCAGCAGCCTATATACTAGCGGGAATTACAATGAGCAGTTCTTC. It is translated as CASSLYTSGNYNEQFF.

The chain is built from TRBV25-1 and TRBJ1-4; possibly TRBD1 for D (6 bases). The CDR3 runs to 14 residues. Between the trimmed V and J ends, which lost 2 bases and 8 bases, there was a span of 12 bases. Germline CDR1 is MGHDK and CDR2 is SYGVNS. The CDR3 here is CASSEGRGSEKLFF. The CDR3 nucleotides are TGTGCCAGCAGTGAAGGCAGGGGTAGCGAAAAACTGTTTTTT.

The rearrangement links TRBV7-2 to TRBJ2-5, with TRBD2 matching 9 bases. Per germline, CDR1 SGHTA and CDR2 FQGNSA. CDR3 length: 16 amino acids. The trim removed 1 base at V and 2 bases at J, leaving 5 bases unmatched. CDR3 bases: TGTGCCAGCAGCTTAGGCCCTAGCGGGGCGCAAGAGACCCAGTACTTC. It yields the protein CASSLGPSGAQETQYF.

This sequence joins TRBV28 and TRBJ1-1, with D hard to call. CDR3 length equals 16 residues. Trimming removed 5 bases from V and 1 base from J, with 17 bases in between. From germline, CDR1 is MDHEN and CDR2 SYDVKM. CDR3 DNA sequence: TGTGCCAGCAGTCCGGCGGCCCTCTCCAAGAACACTGAAGCTTTCTTT. It specifies CASSPAALSKNTEAFF.

The V gene is TRBV2, the J gene TRBJ2-7, with TRBD1 matching 10 bases. Germline loops: CDR1 SNHLY, CDR2 FYNNEI. V shed 6 bases and J 3 bases; nucleotides not matched to a gene: 8. The CDR3 contains 15 residues. DNA of the CDR3: TGTGCCAGCAGAGCAGCGGGACAGGGGCACTACGAGCAGTACTTC. It codes for CASRAAGQGHYEQYF. Together with reference TRBV2 and TRBJ2-7, the CDR3 gives the full variable domain: EPEVTQTPSHQVTQMGQEVILRCVPISNHLYFYWYRQILGQKVEFLVSFYNNEISEKSEIFDDQFSVERPDGSNFTLKIRSTKLEDSAMYFCASRAAGQGHYEQYFGPGTRLTVT.

V gene TRBV28 combines with J gene TRBJ1-2, with 9 bases fitting TRBD1. V was clipped by 7 bases and J by 0 bases; unmatched bases: 6. Germline V gives CDR1 MDHEN, CDR2 SYDVKM. CDR3 length: 15 amino acids. DNA of the CDR3: TGTGCCAGCAAAACCGGGACAGGGACTAACTATGGCTACACCTTC. Residues: CASKTGTGTNYGYTF.

The chain has TRBV5-1 and TRBJ2-2; tentatively, D is TRBD2 (6 bases). Trimming took 4 bases from V and 12 from J, leaving 22 bases between them. The CDR3 is 15 amino acids. Germline V gene lookup returns CDR1 SGHRS and CDR2 YFSETQ. The CDR3 is CASSQYAGQGAQLFF. The CDR3 DNA follows: TGCGCCAGCAGCCAATATGCGGGGCAGGGAGCCCAGCTGTTTTTT.

The gene calls are TRBV6-5 and TRBJ2-3; 10 bases agree with TRBD2. Germline loops: CDR1 MNHEY, CDR2 SVGAGI. The trim removed 3 bases at V and 2 bases at J, leaving 5 bases unmatched. This CDR3 is 16 amino acids long. The DNA for the CDR3 is TGTGCCAGCAGTTATAGCGGGGGGTCTAACACAGATACGCAGTATTTT. The encoded protein is CASSYSGGSNTDTQYF.

V and J are TRBV6-5 and TRBJ2-7, with D unresolved. The CDR3 consists of 15 residues. CDR1 and CDR2 from the germline V gene are MNHEY and SVGAGI. V lost 6 bases, J lost 3 bases, and 18 bases lay in between. The CDR3 DNA reads as TGTGCCAGCAGAGTCGACACGCCCGCAGACTACGAGCAGTACTTC. The encoded protein is CASRVDTPADYEQYF.

The chain uses TRBV7-6 and TRBJ2-2; TRBD1 agrees at 9 bases. Germline lookup yields CDR1 SGHVS and CDR2 FNYEAQ. This CDR3 comprises 15 residues. V gave up 7 bases and J gave up 2 bases; unmatched junction bases: 5. CDR3 bases: TGTGCCAGCAAGAGACAGGGGGAAAACACCGGGGAGCTGTTTTTT. Its translation is CASKRQGENTGELFF. Variable domain in full (rest from reference TRBV7-6 and TRBJ2-2): GAGVSQSPRYKVTKRGQDVALRCDPISGHVSLYWYRQALGQGPEFLTYFNYEAQQDKSGLPNDRFSAERPEGSISTLTIQRTEQRDSAMYRCASKRQGENTGELFFGEGSRLTVL.

V and J are TRBV6-5 and TRBJ1-1; 7 bases fit TRBD1. The V segment lost 7 bases and the J segment 0 bases; nucleotides outside the gene matches: 5. Germline V gene data show CDR1 as MNHEY and CDR2 as SVGAGI. CDR3 length: 14 amino acids. CDR3 sequence reads: CASNRGGLNTEAFF. CDR3 sequence (DNA): TGTGCCAGCAATCGAGGGGGCTTGAACACTGAAGCTTTCTTT.

This clone turned up a few times. This chain connects TRBV10-2 to TRBJ2-5, with D possibly matching TRBD2 (7 bases). V was cut by 11 bases and J by 4 bases, with 26 bases left in between. The germline gives CDR1 WSHSY, CDR2 SAAADI. The CDR3 has 16 residues. The CDR3 region is CAAPPEGGLGTETQYF. The CDR3 region has the DNA TGCGCCGCTCCCCCCGAGGGGGGGCTCGGAACAGAGACCCAGTACTTC.

This clone was seen only once. V gene TRBV3-1 (or the pseudogene TRBV3-2) combines with J gene TRBJ1-3; D perhaps matches TRBD1 (6 bases). The V end lost 4 bases, the J end lost 0 bases, and 10 bases lay between the germline ends. CDR3 length equals 15 residues. Germline assignment: CDR1 LGHDT and CDR2 YNNKEL (reference sequence). The CDR3 DNA reads TGTGCCAGCAGCCTCCGACAGGTCTCTGGAAACACCATATATTTT. It translates to CASSLRQVSGNTIYF.

This clone was found a few times. This sequence joins TRBV5-6 and TRBJ1-4, with no clear D. Germline CDR1 is SGHDT and CDR2 is YYEEEE. The germline V and J ends were trimmed by 2 bases and 0 bases, with 5 bases remaining between them. The CDR3 covers 14 residues. Here the CDR3 reads CASSFRSTNEKLFF. CDR3 coding DNA: TGTGCCAGCAGCTTCCGGTCAACTAATGAAAAACTGTTTTTT.